These T cell receptor beta chains were read from a single sample in a study of T-cell reconstitution after alpha-beta-depleted transplantation in children. TCRdb reprocessed the PCR reads with MiXCR, giving one entry per CDR3 protein. Found here are approximately 630,000 distinct CDR3 sequences, less than 15% of them singletons; the top ten hold 0.75% to 0.85%. The sequences come from PBMCs, collected before TCRalphabeta/CD19-depleted stem cell transplant. These receptors were collected from a girl aged 2-10 years with congenital amegakaryocytic thrombocytopenia, due to receive a stem cell transplant. The CDR3 runs from the conserved cysteine through the conserved F or W. Each record gives: V gene, CDR3 protein.

V gene: TRBV20-1; CDR3 protein: CSADKRESSYNEQFF
V gene: TRBV15; CDR3 protein: CATSRDRDRGRYEQYF
V gene: TRBV5-1; CDR3 protein: CASRALGSDTQYF
V gene: TRBV6-5; CDR3 protein: CASSPTGSGETQYF
V gene: TRBV5-1; CDR3 protein: CASTELGHTNEQFF
V gene: TRBV5-1; CDR3 protein: CASSWASGRIANEQFF
V gene: TRBV20-1; CDR3 protein: CSARGRESSYEQYF
V gene: TRBV7-9; CDR3 protein: CASSLGIQGEKGTQYF
V gene: TRBV5-1; CDR3 protein: CASSLQGPGSPNSDEQFF
V gene: TRBV20-1; CDR3 protein: CSARGGQGTQPQHF
V gene: TRBV11-1; CDR3 protein: CASLRGTELFSGANVLTF
V gene: TRBV5-1; CDR3 protein: CASSIAETGGLAEAFF
V gene: TRBV2; CDR3 protein: CASRRRLAVQETQYF
V gene: TRBV9; CDR3 protein: CASSVFGGNTIYF
V gene: TRBV20-1; CDR3 protein: CSARDLSGYSGRRLEDEQFF
V gene: TRBV30; CDR3 protein: CAWSARAPYNEQFF
V gene: TRBV29-1; CDR3 protein: CSVEGGNIGETQYF
V gene: TRBV5-6; CDR3 protein: CASSRIRIADGTDTQYF
V gene: TRBV7-9; CDR3 protein: CASSPRTSGSSEQYF
V gene: TRBV12-3/TRBV12-4; CDR3 protein: CASSLRGVNELFF
V gene: TRBV20-1; CDR3 protein: CSARGVLGGELFF
V gene: TRBV5-1; CDR3 protein: CASSPTRQSEQYF
V gene: TRBV5-1; CDR3 protein: CASSSSGTALYYGYTF
V gene: TRBV29-1; CDR3 protein: CSVGTDPYNEQFF
V gene: TRBV5-1; CDR3 protein: CASSWGPHSNQPQHF
V gene: TRBV7-7; CDR3 protein: CASSPSRAGELFF
V gene: TRBV12-3/TRBV12-4; CDR3 protein: CASSRTRSSYEQYF
V gene: TRBV27; CDR3 protein: CASRLLGELFF
V gene: TRBV20-1; CDR3 protein: CSARGSRGKSLGYTF
V gene: TRBV4-1; CDR3 protein: CASSQLGASQNTEAFF
V gene: TRBV20-1; CDR3 protein: CSARDLASGRVSSYNEQFF
V gene: TRBV20-1; CDR3 protein: CSANQGLSSYEQYF
V gene: TRBV7-9; CDR3 protein: CASSSGSGNTIYF
V gene: TRBV20-1; CDR3 protein: CSAYRQGLDTEAFF
V gene: TRBV5-1; CDR3 protein: CASSPYGDTDTQYF
V gene: TRBV20-1; CDR3 protein: CSATHSRPLGREQYF
V gene: TRBV4-1; CDR3 protein: CASQGNAYEQYF
V gene: TRBV20-1; CDR3 protein: CSARERSGSGNEQFF
V gene: TRBV27; CDR3 protein: CASSPLFGTGNSPLHF
V gene: TRBV29-1; CDR3 protein: CSVGGRGRTAFF
V gene: TRBV5-1; CDR3 protein: CASSLGTGSLYGYTF
V gene: TRBV20-1; CDR3 protein: CSARAGGIGNTGELFF
V gene: TRBV5-6; CDR3 protein: CASSPNSGTPWELLF
V gene: TRBV3-1; CDR3 protein: CASSQVQGDGYTF